Listed here are 14 T cell receptor beta chains from one sample, sequenced in a study of tumor and adjacent non-tumor tissue in lung cancer. The library came from three nested PCR rounds adapted from ARM-PCR protocols. Each CDR3 protein gets one entry after TCRdb re-called the multiplex PCR reads with MiXCR. Altogether over 85,000 distinct CDR3 sequences are present, about 80% being singletons, with the ten largest covering 20% to 25%. No cell sorting was done before RNA was extracted from the tissue. The sample was lung tumor tissue. Receptors originate from an older man with non-small cell lung cancer.

On this clonotype itself: The CDR3 does not close with the conserved phenylalanine or tryptophan, likely indicating a read error. The gene calls are TRBV5-1 and TRBJ1-5, with 8 bases aligning to TRBD1. From germline, CDR1 is SGHRS and CDR2 YFSETQ. CDR3 length equals 15 residues. This chain's CDR3 is CAGSFSGGIDQPQHL. DNA for the CDR3: TGCGCCGGCAGCTTTTCAGGGGGCATCGATCAGCCCCAGCATCTT.

This clonotype was detected a few times. Germline and junction disagree at one end, which may indicate a read error. The chain uses TRBV6-2 or TRBV6-3 and TRBJ2-1; either TRBD1 or TRBD2 may fit D (6 bases each). CDR1 and CDR2 from the germline V gene are MNHEY and SVGEGT. The CDR3 consists of 15 residues. The CDR3 DNA reads TGTGCCAGCAGTCTGTGGGGGGCCTCCTACAATGAGCAATTCTTC. It specifies CASSLWGASYNEQFF.

This clonotype was recorded a few times. The chain employs TRBV6-4 and TRBJ1-4; D is ambiguous. This CDR3 region has 13 residues. The V end was cut by 4 bases, the J end by 3 bases, with 6 bases between. The germline gives CDR1 MRHNA, CDR2 SNTAGT. CDR3 residues: CASSVQANEKLFF. CDR3 coding DNA: TGTGCCAGCAGTGTCCAGGCTAATGAAAAACTGTTTTTT.

A word on this clonotype: At one end, the junction sequence differs from germline, possibly due to a read error. The rearrangement links TRBV28 to TRBJ1-1; no firm D call. Per the germline V gene, CDR1 is MDHEN and CDR2 is SYDVKM. The CDR3 has 16 amino acids. CDR3 DNA sequence: TGTGCCACCACCCATTTACTCAGAGGGCTCAACACTGAAGTTTTCTTT. Protein product: CATTHLLRGLNTEVFF.

Comment on this clonotype: This may be a read error, as it is one base from a much larger clone. The chain recombines TRBV21-1 with TRBJ1-1; the table's D call TRBD1 went unverified against the DNA. TRBV21-1 is assigned pseudogene status. The CDR3 has 15 residues. CDR3 sequence (DNA): TGTGCCAGGAGCAAAGGACAGGGGAGGGACCGTGAAGCTTTCTTT. Its translation is CARSKGQGRDREAFF.

About this clonotype: Its ends do not fully match the called genes, so a read error is possible. The chain has TRBV29-1 and TRBJ2-1; no clear D. CDR3 length: 13 amino acids. Germline CDR1 is SQVTM and CDR2 is ANQGSEA. The CDR3, as DNA: TGCAGTGTTGAAGATCTGGGGATTCGTGAGCAGTTCTTC. This encodes CSVEDLGIREQFF.

About this clonotype: The junction and the germline gene differ at one end; a read error may be behind it. The chain is built from TRBV12-3 or TRBV12-4 and TRBJ2-5; 7 bases match TRBD2. The CDR3 runs 15 residues. The CDR3 coding sequence is TGTGCCAGTAGCGGGCTAACGGGAGTGGTGGAGACCCAATACTTC. As protein: CASSGLTGVVETQYF.

For this clonotype: The junction shows a germline mismatch at one end, possibly a read error. The chain is built from TRBV6-2 or TRBV6-3 and TRBJ1-1, with D possibly being TRBD1 (6 bases). CDR1 and CDR2 from the germline V gene are MNHEY and SVGEGT. The CDR3 length is 17 residues. The CDR3 loop is CARSSGIGGRENTEAFF. The CDR3 DNA follows: TGTGCCAGGAGTTCCGGAATAGGGGGGCGCGAGAACACTGAAGCTTTCTTT.

The chain recombines TRBV6-5 with TRBJ1-1, with 7 nucleotides matching TRBD1. The CDR3 totals 15 residues. The V gene's germline CDR1 is MNHEY and CDR2 SVGAGI. V trimming: 6 bases; J trimming: 4 bases; junction bases outside the gene matches: 11. CDR3 bases: TGTGCCAGCAGCACTGGGACAGAGTTGGTCACTGAAGCTTTCTTT. Encoded protein: CASSTGTELVTEAFF.

Concerning this clonotype itself: One junction end does not reproduce the germline sequence, and a read error may be involved. The rearrangement joins TRBV11-1 to TRBJ1-1, with 8 bases matching TRBD1. Germline V gene sequence: CDR1 SGHAT, CDR2 FQDESV (reference sequence). CDR3 size: 15 residues. The CDR3 is CDSIPRQGSATEAFF. The CDR3 DNA sequence: TGTGACAGCATCCCGAGACAGGGGAGTGCCACTGAAGCTTTCTTT.

Points on this clonotype: Without the conserved terminal phenylalanine or tryptophan, this CDR3 likely stems from a read error. V gene TRBV28 combines with J gene TRBJ2-1; D possibly uses TRBD1 or TRBD2 (5 bases each). The CDR3 spans 14 residues. Germline V gene lookup returns CDR1 MDHEN and CDR2 SYDVKM. V dropped 9 bases and J dropped 1 base, with 13 bases sitting between them. CDR3 DNA: TGTGCCAGGGGAGAGGGGAATTCCTACAATGAGCAGTTCGTC. Its translation is CARGEGNSYNEQFV.

This clonotype is a singleton in its sample. The rearrangement links TRBV28 to TRBJ1-5, with unresolved D. CDR1 is MDHEN, CDR2 SYDVKM, per germline. The CDR3 extends over 15 amino acids. Trimming left V 6 bases short and J 2 bases short, with 14 bases between. The CDR3: CASSPWTGGNQPQHF. In nucleotides, the CDR3 is TGTGCCAGCAGCCCCTGGACGGGCGGCAATCAGCCCCAGCATTTT.

The chain is built from TRBV6-2 or TRBV6-3 and TRBJ2-1; D gene uncertain. CDR1 and CDR2 from the germline V gene are MNHEY and SVGEGT. Trimming took off 8 bases at V and 6 bases at J, with 14 bases between the two ends. This CDR3 comprises 13 residues. The CDR3 region has the DNA TGTGCCAGCCACAGAGGCGGTGGCAATGAGCAGTTCTTC. The encoded protein is CASHRGGGNEQFF.

This clonotype has ten or more counts. This chain links TRBV6-5 with TRBJ2-3; no definite D call. The CDR3 extends over 16 amino acids. The germline gives CDR1 MNHEY, CDR2 SVGAGI. Trimming removed 0 bases at V and 0 bases at J, with 10 bases between. The CDR3 loop is CASSYSPGRSTDTQYF. DNA of the CDR3: TGTGCCAGCAGTTACTCTCCGGGTAGGAGCACAGATACGCAGTATTTT.